A single sample gave rise to the 6 T cell receptor beta chains below, sequenced in a study of vaccination and CD4 T cells after COVID-19. Oncomine TCR Beta short-read sequencing was applied to DNA from cultured CD4+ T cells. One entry per CDR3 protein results from TCRdb running MiXCR on the PCR reads. The sample gives some 15,000 distinct CDR3 sequences, around 66% of which show up once; about 4.6% is in the top ten. What these receptors recognize is not known. Treatment noted: roughly 10-day PBMC culture with coronavirus spike peptide pools or control peptides (ViraFEST assay). The specimen was CD4+ T cells from blood, cultured in vitro. The receptors derive from a human donor who had recovered from COVID-19.

The chain employs TRBV6-1 and TRBJ1-2, with D perhaps matching TRBD1 (5 bases). This CDR3 region has 14 residues. Per the germline V gene, CDR1 is MNHNS and CDR2 is SASEGT. Trimming left V 6 bases short and J 3 bases short, with 14 bases between. Here the CDR3 reads CASRQEPLYYGYTF. In DNA form, the CDR3 reads TGTGCCAGCAGACAGGAGCCCCTGTACTATGGCTACACCTTC.

This clonotype has more than one count but fewer than ten. The rearrangement links TRBV7-2 to TRBJ1-2; the D gene is possibly TRBD1 (5 bases). CDR3 length: 14 amino acids. CDR1 is SGHTA and CDR2 is FQGNSA in the germline V gene. The ends were cut back, 3 bases at V and 0 bases at J, with 8 bases in the middle. The CDR3 coding sequence is TGTGCCAGCAGCTTGGACAACGCTAACTATGGCTACACCTTC. It codes for CASSLDNANYGYTF.

The CDR3 loop reads CASSLEGSTGGKAYEQYF. DNA of the CDR3: TGTGCCAGCAGCTTAGAAGGATCGACAGGGGGTAAAGCCTACGAGCAGTACTTC. The V gene is TRBV7-8, the J gene TRBJ2-7; 9 bases map to TRBD1. CDR3 length: 18 amino acids. In germline, CDR1 is SGHVS, CDR2 FQNEAQ. The V and J ends lost 1 base and 2 bases, in that order; junction bases with no gene match: 12.

This clonotype was found a few times. The rearrangement joins TRBV7-8 to TRBJ2-5; D is perhaps TRBD2 (6 bases). Trimming stripped 1 base from V and 0 bases from J, with 12 bases between. CDR1 SGHVS and CDR2 FQNEAQ come from the germline V gene. This CDR3 has 16 amino acids. CDR3 protein: CASSLGASEYQETQYF. The CDR3 DNA is TGTGCCAGCAGCTTAGGGGCTAGCGAGTACCAAGAGACCCAGTACTTC. Based on the CDR3 plus reference TRBV7-8 and TRBJ2-5, the full variable domain is GAGVSQSPRYKVAKRGQDVALRCDPISGHVSLFWYQQALGQGPEFLTYFQNEAQLDKSGLPSDRFFAERPEGSVSTLKIQRTQQEDSAVYLCASSLGASEYQETQYFGPGTRLLVL.

CDR3 region: CASTPASELSTGELFF. DNA of the CDR3: TGTGCCAGCACCCCGGCTAGCGAACTAAGCACCGGGGAGCTGTTTTTT. V and J are TRBV12-3 or TRBV12-4 and TRBJ2-2, with D possibly matching TRBD2 (6 bases). V shed 7 bases and J shed 4 bases, with 19 bases lying between them. The CDR3 is made up of 16 amino acids.

The rearrangement joins TRBV7-6 to TRBJ1-3; perhaps TRBD1 as D (5 bases). CDR3 length: 16 residues. Germline CDR1 and CDR2: SGHVS and FNYEAQ. V was cut by 4 bases and J by 0 bases, with 13 bases left in between. CDR3 DNA: TGTGCCAGCAGCTCGGGACTCTTCAACTCTGGAAACACCATATATTTT. It is translated as CASSSGLFNSGNTIYF.